A selection of T cell receptor beta chains follows, all from one sample in a study of blood T cell repertoires in COVID-19. Clones were read by immunoSEQ multiplex PCR, and TCRdb kept only the in-frame ones, dropping some. Seen here are 160,000 or so clones, approximately 88% observed once, and the top ten hold more than 6.5%. Material for sequencing was PBMCs or T cells enriched from blood (not recorded which). All receptors derive from a woman in her forties or fifties who had recovered from COVID-19. Both conserved end residues are part of each CDR3. Not every row has a clone size; where given, it reads once, few, many or a size class.

v_call: TRBV25-1
clone_size: few
cdr3_aa: CASSNPTGGNSYGYTF

v_call: TRBV5-5
clone_size: .
cdr3_aa: CASSPEGVVGSIQYF

v_call: TRBV18
clone_size: .
cdr3_aa: CASSLADTNYGYTF

v_call: TRBV19
clone_size: .
cdr3_aa: CASSAGLLYEQYF

v_call: TRBV9
clone_size: .
cdr3_aa: CASSPGTSGLNEQFF

v_call: TRBV6-4
clone_size: .
cdr3_aa: CASSEGGFGPQHF

v_call: TRBV4-3
clone_size: many
cdr3_aa: CASSQDFGGSAEAFF

v_call: TRBV5-4
clone_size: once
cdr3_aa: CASSLGGWRGVNTDTQYF

v_call: TRBV19
clone_size: .
cdr3_aa: CASSPWTSGYSYEQYF

v_call: TRBV19
clone_size: many
cdr3_aa: CASSFQGMNTEAFF

v_call: TRBV5-6
clone_size: few
cdr3_aa: CATSGSGQNNSPLHF

v_call: TRBV6-4
clone_size: once
cdr3_aa: CASSALAGGTNTGELFF

v_call: TRBV4-2
clone_size: .
cdr3_aa: CASSQDGSGSSYEQYF

v_call: TRBV30
clone_size: .
cdr3_aa: CAWGEGQGAYEQYF

v_call: TRBV6-2/TRBV6-3
clone_size: .
cdr3_aa: CASSYPGGWEQYF

v_call: TRBV7-8
clone_size: .
cdr3_aa: CASSREGTGGYGGGYTF

v_call: TRBV5-1
clone_size: .
cdr3_aa: CASSLDPGLPNTEAFF

v_call: TRBV4-2
clone_size: once
cdr3_aa: CASSQVEGGQEEQYF

v_call: TRBV7-8
clone_size: .
cdr3_aa: CASSLASTGTGGYTF

v_call: TRBV9
clone_size: .
cdr3_aa: CASSLKAAANYGYTF

v_call: TRBV5-1
clone_size: once
cdr3_aa: CASSLSLDRGEETQYF

v_call: TRBV5-4
clone_size: few
cdr3_aa: CASSLFLGGSSYNEQFF

v_call: TRBV3-1/TRBV3-2
clone_size: .
cdr3_aa: CASSKRGSGTIYGYTF

v_call: TRBV7-2
clone_size: .
cdr3_aa: CASSFDRGWTDTQYF

v_call: TRBV2
clone_size: .
cdr3_aa: CASKKDRAEQYF

v_call: TRBV29-1
clone_size: .
cdr3_aa: CSVLPDTRRTEAFF

v_call: TRBV4-3
clone_size: .
cdr3_aa: CASSQVDRGGYTF

v_call: TRBV4-2
clone_size: .
cdr3_aa: CASSQGVGRSGGAEGDEQFF

v_call: TRBV6-2/TRBV6-3
clone_size: once
cdr3_aa: CASSRGSRNQPQHF

v_call: TRBV7-9
clone_size: .
cdr3_aa: CAGSSYRENIQYF

v_call: TRBV6-5
clone_size: .
cdr3_aa: CASRLRGAEAFF

v_call: TRBV7-3
clone_size: .
cdr3_aa: CASSRGPRGETQYF

v_call: TRBV2
clone_size: .
cdr3_aa: CASREDRGEAFF

v_call: TRBV4-3
clone_size: .
cdr3_aa: CASSQDGGEQYF

v_call: TRBV6-6
clone_size: once
cdr3_aa: CASTQQGHQPQHF

v_call: TRBV24-1
clone_size: .
cdr3_aa: CATSDATGADEQYF

v_call: TRBV5-6
clone_size: .
cdr3_aa: CASSSQGIYEQYF

v_call: TRBV5-5
clone_size: .
cdr3_aa: CASSYYSNQPQHF

v_call: TRBV15
clone_size: few
cdr3_aa: CATSREGGPSQPQHF

v_call: TRBV6-5
clone_size: .
cdr3_aa: CASSWTGVNQPQHF

v_call: TRBV7-7
clone_size: .
cdr3_aa: CASSLWQDNEQFF

v_call: TRBV15
clone_size: once
cdr3_aa: CATSSLDRGGTGELFF

v_call: TRBV7-9
clone_size: .
cdr3_aa: CASSRGQGSGYTF

v_call: TRBV7-8
clone_size: .
cdr3_aa: CASSLYRNEKLFF

v_call: TRBV18
clone_size: few
cdr3_aa: CASSPRTSGAYEQYF

v_call: TRBV7-3
clone_size: .
cdr3_aa: CASSFRVPGLAGGPDTQYF

v_call: TRBV15
clone_size: .
cdr3_aa: CATSRDPPGNTEAFF

v_call: TRBV5-1
clone_size: .
cdr3_aa: CASAKQGSSLKNTEAFF

v_call: TRBV7-2
clone_size: .
cdr3_aa: CASSRGGRNGYTF

v_call: TRBV24-1
clone_size: .
cdr3_aa: CATRTGSGELFF

v_call: TRBV7-2
clone_size: once
cdr3_aa: CASSSEGDQPQHF

v_call: TRBV11-2
clone_size: .
cdr3_aa: CASSPGQGKHTQYF

v_call: TRBV18
clone_size: .
cdr3_aa: CASSPPVGTGKGRTEAFF

v_call: TRBV6-5
clone_size: .
cdr3_aa: CASSLLGQVGEQFF